This T cell receptor beta chain was sequenced during a study of human T cells and chemical hapten exposure. Study in general: From small differences in pooled library volume came most of the variation in per-sample TCR yields. Study observations and caveats: There was no change with DPC sensitization in TCRs above 1 in 1000 frequency.

The CDR3 runs to 15 residues. V was pared by 2 bases and J by 5 bases, with 8 bases of the junction left unmatched. Germline assignment: CDR1 KGHSH and CDR2 LQKENI. This clonotype was observed at least ten times. The antigen is unknown. As for time point: patch test 2, 6 weeks after DPC sensitization. Noted treatment: therapeutic diphenylcyclopropenone sensitization with weekly scalp DPC. Blood draws came first, before each patch test. Individual cDNA molecules in this library carried unique molecular identifiers. TCRdb reprocessed the RACE reads with MiXCR, giving one entry per CDR3 protein. The sample yields roughly 120,000 distinct CDR3 sequences, roughly a tenth seen once.

The sequence was collected from a woman in her 40s with alopecia areata. Some clones in this sample may be carry-over from other donors' samples. The V and J genes are TRBV18 and TRBJ2-5; TRBD2 agrees at 7 bases. The source material was whole blood, sampled in connection with sensitization to the hapten diphenylcyclopropenone (DPC). The CDR3 reads CASSPSAAGMETQYF. The DNA of the CDR3 is TGTGCCAGCTCACCATCAGCAGCGGGGATGGAGACCCAGTACTTC.